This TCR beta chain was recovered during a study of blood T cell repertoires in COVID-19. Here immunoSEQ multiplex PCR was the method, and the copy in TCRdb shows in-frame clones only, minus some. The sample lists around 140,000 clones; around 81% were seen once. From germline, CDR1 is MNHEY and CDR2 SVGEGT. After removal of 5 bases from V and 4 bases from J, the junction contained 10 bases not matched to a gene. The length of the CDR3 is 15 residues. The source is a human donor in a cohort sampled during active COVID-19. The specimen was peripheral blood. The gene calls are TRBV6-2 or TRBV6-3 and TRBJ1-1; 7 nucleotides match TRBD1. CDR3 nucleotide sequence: TGTGCCAGCAGTAAGACAGGGCCCCTCGGCACTGAAGCTTTCTTT. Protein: CASSKTGPLGTEAFF.